Listed below are T cell receptor beta chains from one sample, sequenced in a study of early stage breast cancer tumors. Generated by immunoSEQ multiplex PCR, the TCRdb table keeps only in-frame clones and is missing some. The data show roughly 57,000 clones, 90% to 95% seen once. Source material: blood. These receptors were collected from a person aged 70 to 80 with breast cancer. Each CDR3 is given with its conserved first and last residue. The D gene is left open where the match is weak. Clone sizes are given selectively: once, few, many, or a class where the clone is expanded.

clone size	V gene	D gene	J gene	CDR3 protein	CDR3 DNA
-	TRBV23-1	-	TRBJ2-3	CASSQSVGGTDTQYF	TGCGCCAGCAGTCAATCGGTGGGCGGCACAGATACGCAGTATTTT
-	TRBV5-8	TRBD2	TRBJ2-5	CASTSGGNGETQYF	TGTGCCAGCACTAGCGGCGGTAATGGGGAGACCCAGTACTTC
few	TRBV19	-	TRBJ2-7	CASSIVKGYEQYF	TGTGCCAGTAGTATAGTGAAGGGGTACGAGCAGTACTTC
-	TRBV4-2	TRBD2	TRBJ2-5	CASRKGSGGYQETQYF	TGTGCCAGCAGGAAGGGTAGCGGGGGGTACCAAGAGACCCAGTACTTC
-	TRBV30	TRBD2	TRBJ2-1	CASSPGLAGDEQFF	TGTGCCTCCTCTCCGGGACTAGCGGGGGATGAGCAGTTCTTC
few	TRBV9	-	TRBJ1-1	CASGQMNTEAFF	TGTGCCAGTGGCCAGATGAACACTGAAGCTTTCTTT
-	TRBV19	-	TRBJ2-2	CASSRYGPAGELFF	TGTGCCAGTAGTAGGTATGGGCCGGCCGGGGAGCTGTTTTTT
-	TRBV5-4	-	TRBJ1-4	CASSSRAKGDEKLFF	TGTGCCAGCAGCTCGCGGGCCAAAGGTGACGAAAAACTGTTTTTT
-	TRBV14	-	TRBJ1-4	CASSQAGDGEKLFF	TGTGCCAGCAGCCAAGCGGGGGATGGAGAAAAACTGTTTTTT
once	TRBV18	-	TRBJ1-2	CASSPSAPGLELDGYTF	TGTGCCAGCTCACCATCGGCGCCAGGGCTCGAGTTGGATGGCTACACCTTC
-	TRBV18	TRBD1	TRBJ2-2	CASSRGQGSFSTGELFF	TGTGCCAGCTCACGGGGACAGGGGTCGTTCAGCACCGGGGAGCTGTTTTTT
-	TRBV19	-	TRBJ1-3	CASNVASPSGNTIYF	TGTGCCAGTAATGTAGCCAGTCCCTCTGGAAACACCATATATTTT